The source of this TCR beta chain is a study of cytomegalovirus exposure and HLA in healthy donors. Germline CDR1 is MDHEN and CDR2 is SYDVKM. The CDR3 has 14 amino acids. Trimming removed 2 bases from V and 1 base from J, with 8 bases in between. The PCR was carried out with 60 Vbeta primers and 13 Jbeta primers. Profiling relied on immunoSEQ multiplex PCR, and the TCRdb table lists in-frame clones only, not all of them. The table lists fewer than 200,000 clones, roughly 84% of them singletons, with 1% in the top ten. This sequence was found in a man under 40 in good health and CMV-seronegative. This sequence joins TRBV28 and TRBJ1-1; D call uncertain. Sequences were obtained from PBMCs. Here the CDR3 DNA reads TGTGCCAGCAGTTTAGGGCCAAAGAACACTGAAGCTTTCTTT. Amino acids: CASSLGPKNTEAFF.